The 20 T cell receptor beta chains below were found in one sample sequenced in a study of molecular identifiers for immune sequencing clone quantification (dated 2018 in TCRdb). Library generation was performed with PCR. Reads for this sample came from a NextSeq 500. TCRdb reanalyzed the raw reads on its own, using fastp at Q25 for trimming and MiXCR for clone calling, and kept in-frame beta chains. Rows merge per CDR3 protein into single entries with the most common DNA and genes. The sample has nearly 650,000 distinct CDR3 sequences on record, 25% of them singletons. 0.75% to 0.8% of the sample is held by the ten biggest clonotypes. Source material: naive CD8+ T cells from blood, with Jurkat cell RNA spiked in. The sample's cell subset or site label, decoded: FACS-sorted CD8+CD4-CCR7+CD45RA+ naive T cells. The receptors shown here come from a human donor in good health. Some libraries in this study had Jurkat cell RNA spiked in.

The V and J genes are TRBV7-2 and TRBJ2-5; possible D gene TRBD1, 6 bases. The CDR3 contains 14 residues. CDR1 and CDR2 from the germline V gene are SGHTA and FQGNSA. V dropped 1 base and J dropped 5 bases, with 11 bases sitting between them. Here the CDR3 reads CASSLDRVSETQYF. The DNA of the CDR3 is TGTGCCAGCAGCTTAGACAGGGTATCGGAGACCCAGTACTTC. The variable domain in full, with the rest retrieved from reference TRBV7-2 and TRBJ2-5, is GAGVSQSPSNKVTEKGKDVELRCDPISGHTALYWYRQSLGQGLEFLIYFQGNSAPDKSGLPSDRFSAERTGGSVSTLTIQRTQQEDSAVYLCASSLDRVSETQYFGPGTRLLVL.

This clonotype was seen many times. The DNA for the CDR3 is TGTGCCAGCAGCTTGGAAATAAGCTACGAGCAGTACTTC. Its protein product is CASSLEISYEQYF. The chain has TRBV5-6 and TRBJ2-7; D gene unclear. The V end was cut by 0 bases, the J end by 3 bases, with 7 bases between. CDR3 length: 13 residues. Germline loops: CDR1 SGHDT, CDR2 YYEEEE.

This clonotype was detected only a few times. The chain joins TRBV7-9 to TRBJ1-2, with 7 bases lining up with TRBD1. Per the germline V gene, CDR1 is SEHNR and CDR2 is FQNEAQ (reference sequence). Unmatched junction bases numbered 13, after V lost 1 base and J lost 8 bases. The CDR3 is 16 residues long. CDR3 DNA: TGTGCCAGCAGCTTAGGGGGCTGGACAGGACAGCTCGGCTACACCTTC. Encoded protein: CASSLGGWTGQLGYTF. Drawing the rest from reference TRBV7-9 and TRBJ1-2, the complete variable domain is DTGVSQNPRHKITKRGQNVTFRCDPISEHNRLYWYRQTLGQGPEFLTYFQNEAQLEKSRLLSDRFSAERPKGSFSTLEIQRTEQGDSAMYLCASSLGGWTGQLGYTFGSGTRLTVV.

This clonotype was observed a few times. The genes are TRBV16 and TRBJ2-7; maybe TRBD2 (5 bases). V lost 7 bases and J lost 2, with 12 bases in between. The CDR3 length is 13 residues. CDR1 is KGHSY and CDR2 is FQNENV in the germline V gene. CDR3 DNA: TGTGCCAGCACCCGCGAGGAGGCCTACGAGCAGTACTTC. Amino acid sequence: CASTREEAYEQYF.

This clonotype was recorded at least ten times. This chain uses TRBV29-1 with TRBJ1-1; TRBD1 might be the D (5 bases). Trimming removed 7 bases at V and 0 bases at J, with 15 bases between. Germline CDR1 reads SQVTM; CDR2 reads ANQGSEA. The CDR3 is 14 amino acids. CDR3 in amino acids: CSAYPGRVNTEAFF. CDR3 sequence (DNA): TGCAGCGCTTACCCGGGGCGTGTGAACACTGAAGCTTTCTTT.

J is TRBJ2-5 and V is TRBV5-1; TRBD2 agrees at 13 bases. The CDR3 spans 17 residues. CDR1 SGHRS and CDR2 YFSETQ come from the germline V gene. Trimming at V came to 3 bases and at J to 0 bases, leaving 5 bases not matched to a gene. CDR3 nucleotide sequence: TGCGCCAGCAGCTCGGGACTAGCGGGGAGAAACCAAGAGACCCAGTACTTC. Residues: CASSSGLAGRNQETQYF.

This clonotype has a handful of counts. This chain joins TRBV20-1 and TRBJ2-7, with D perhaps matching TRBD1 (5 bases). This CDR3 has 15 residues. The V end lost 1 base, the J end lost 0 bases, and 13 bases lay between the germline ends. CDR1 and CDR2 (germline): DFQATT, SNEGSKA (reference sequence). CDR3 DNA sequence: TGCAGTGCTAGAGTTTCAGGGTCCGCCTCCTACGAGCAGTACTTC. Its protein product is CSARVSGSASYEQYF.

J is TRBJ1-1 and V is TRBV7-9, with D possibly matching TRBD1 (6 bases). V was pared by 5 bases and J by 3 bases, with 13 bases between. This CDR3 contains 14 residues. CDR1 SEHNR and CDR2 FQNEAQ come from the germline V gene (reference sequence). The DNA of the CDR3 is TGTGCCAGCAGCCCAACGAACAGGGACACTGAAGCTTTCTTT. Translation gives CASSPTNRDTEAFF.

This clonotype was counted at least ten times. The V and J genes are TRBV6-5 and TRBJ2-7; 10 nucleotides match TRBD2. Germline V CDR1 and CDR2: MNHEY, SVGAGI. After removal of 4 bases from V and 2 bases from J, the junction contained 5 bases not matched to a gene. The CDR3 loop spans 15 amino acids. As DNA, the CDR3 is TGTGCCAGCAGTTCTAGCGGGAGCCCGACCTACGAGCAGTACTTC. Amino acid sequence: CASSSSGSPTYEQYF.

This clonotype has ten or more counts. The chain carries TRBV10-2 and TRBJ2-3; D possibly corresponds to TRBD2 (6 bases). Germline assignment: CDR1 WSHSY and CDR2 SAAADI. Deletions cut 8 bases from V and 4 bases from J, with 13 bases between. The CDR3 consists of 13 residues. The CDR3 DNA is TGCGCCAGCGGAGAAATAGCGGCAGATACGCAGTATTTT. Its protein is CASGEIAADTQYF.

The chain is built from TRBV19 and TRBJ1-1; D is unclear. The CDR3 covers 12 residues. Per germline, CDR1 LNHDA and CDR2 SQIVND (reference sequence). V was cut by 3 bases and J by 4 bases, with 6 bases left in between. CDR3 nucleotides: TGTGCCAGTAGTATGGTCGGCACTGAAGCTTTCTTT. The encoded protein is CASSMVGTEAFF.

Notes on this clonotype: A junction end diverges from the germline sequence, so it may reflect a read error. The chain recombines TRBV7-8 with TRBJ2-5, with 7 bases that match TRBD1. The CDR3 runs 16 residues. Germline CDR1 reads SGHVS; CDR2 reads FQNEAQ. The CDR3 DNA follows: TGTGCCAGCAGCTTCCATGGAGAGGGGGCTGAGGAGACCCTGTACTTC. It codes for CASSFHGEGAEETLYF.

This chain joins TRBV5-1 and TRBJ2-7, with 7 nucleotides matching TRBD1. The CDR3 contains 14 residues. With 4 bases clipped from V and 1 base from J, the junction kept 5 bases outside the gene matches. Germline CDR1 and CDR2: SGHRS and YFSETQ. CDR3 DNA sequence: TGCGCCAGCAGCAAGCCGGGACAGTCCTACGAGCAGTACTTC. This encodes CASSKPGQSYEQYF.

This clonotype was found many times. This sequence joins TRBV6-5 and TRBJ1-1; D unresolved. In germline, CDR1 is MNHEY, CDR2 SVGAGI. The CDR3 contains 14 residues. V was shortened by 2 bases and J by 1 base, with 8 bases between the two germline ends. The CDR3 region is CASSYVDQNTEAFF. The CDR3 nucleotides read TGTGCCAGCAGTTACGTGGACCAGAACACTGAAGCTTTCTTT.

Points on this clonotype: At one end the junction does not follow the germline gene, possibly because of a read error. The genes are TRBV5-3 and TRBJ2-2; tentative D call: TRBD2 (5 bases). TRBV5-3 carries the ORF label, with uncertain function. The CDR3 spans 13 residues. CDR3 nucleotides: TGTGCGAGCAGCTTGTTCGAAGCCGGGGAGCTGTTATTT. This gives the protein CASSLFEAGELLF.

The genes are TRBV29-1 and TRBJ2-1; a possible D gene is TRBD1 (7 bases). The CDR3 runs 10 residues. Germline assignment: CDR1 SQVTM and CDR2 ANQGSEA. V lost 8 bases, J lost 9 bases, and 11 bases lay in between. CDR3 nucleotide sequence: TGCAGCTCCCAGGGGGGTGAGCAGTTCTTC. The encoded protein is CSSQGGEQFF.

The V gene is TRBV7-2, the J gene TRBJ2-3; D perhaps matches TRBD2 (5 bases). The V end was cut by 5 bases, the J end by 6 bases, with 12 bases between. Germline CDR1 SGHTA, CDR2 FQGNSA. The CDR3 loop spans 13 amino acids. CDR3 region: CASSVVTGDTQYF. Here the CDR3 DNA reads TGTGCCAGCAGCGTAGTTACGGGGGATACGCAGTATTTT.

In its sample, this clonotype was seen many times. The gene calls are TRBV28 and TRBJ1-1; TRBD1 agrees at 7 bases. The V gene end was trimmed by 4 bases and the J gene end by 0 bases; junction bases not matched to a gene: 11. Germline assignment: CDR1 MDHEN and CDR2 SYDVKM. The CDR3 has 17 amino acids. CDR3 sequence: CASSSPGDSPVNTEAFF. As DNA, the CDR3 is TGTGCCAGCAGTTCACCCGGGGACAGCCCCGTGAACACTGAAGCTTTCTTT.

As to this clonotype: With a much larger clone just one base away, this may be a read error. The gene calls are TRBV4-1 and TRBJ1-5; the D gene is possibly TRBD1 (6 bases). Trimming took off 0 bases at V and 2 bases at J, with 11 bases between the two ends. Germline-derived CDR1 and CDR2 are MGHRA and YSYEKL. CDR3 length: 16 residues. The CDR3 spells CASSQEGDRRNQPQHF. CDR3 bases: TGCGCCAGCAGCCAAGAGGGCGACAGGCGCAATCAGCCCCAGCATTTT.

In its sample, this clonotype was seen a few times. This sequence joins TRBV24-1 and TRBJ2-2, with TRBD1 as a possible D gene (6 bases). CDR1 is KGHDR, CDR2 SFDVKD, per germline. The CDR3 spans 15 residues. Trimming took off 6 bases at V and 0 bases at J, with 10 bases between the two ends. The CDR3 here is CATSSGTTNTGELFF. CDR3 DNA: TGTGCCACCAGTTCCGGGACAACGAACACCGGGGAGCTGTTTTTT.